This is a list of T cell receptor beta chains from one sample in a study of spatial heterogeneity in lung cancer. Via MiXCR, TCRdb re-called the 5' RACE reads, giving one row per CDR3 protein. The data contain about 38,000 distinct CDR3 sequences, around 5.2% of them seen just once; the ten biggest clones take up about a quarter. Sequenced material: PBMCs, taken at surgery. All receptors derive from a female donor with early-stage non-small cell lung cancer. Each CDR3 is given with its conserved first and last residue. A D gene is named only where the DNA matches it firmly.

v_call,d_call,j_call,cdr3_aa
TRBV25-1,.,TRBJ1-2,CASSVRRDYGYTF
TRBV4-1,TRBD2,TRBJ2-3,CASSQRSSGGGTDTQYF
TRBV20-1,.,TRBJ2-5,CSAGKGGITETQYF
TRBV28,.,TRBJ2-1,CASSFSIVGESYNEQFF
TRBV19,.,TRBJ1-2,CASSIDQGQNYGYTF
TRBV6-5,.,TRBJ2-5,CASSPTQGIGETQYF
TRBV4-3,.,TRBJ1-4,CASSPRQANEKLFF
TRBV5-1,.,TRBJ2-3,CASGWGRGEADTQYF
TRBV11-2,TRBD1,TRBJ1-2,CASSPTGQGFYGYTF
TRBV2,TRBD1,TRBJ1-2,CASTPDRVVNYGYTF
TRBV6-2/TRBV6-3,TRBD2,TRBJ2-5,CASRHGLAATGTQYF
TRBV28,TRBD1,TRBJ2-7,CASSLTGAAYEQYF
TRBV13,.,TRBJ2-1,CASSLDSRGYGNEQFF
TRBV13,TRBD1,TRBJ2-3,CASSSDRVGADTQYF
TRBV29-1,.,TRBJ2-2,CSVDRGGTGELFF
TRBV10-3,TRBD1,TRBJ1-5,CAISDSGTGRNQPQHF
TRBV28,.,TRBJ1-2,CASSLNLGWQDYGYTF
TRBV12-3/TRBV12-4,.,TRBJ1-2,CASSLIADYGGYTF
TRBV12-5,.,TRBJ1-2,CASGLVQGYGYTF
TRBV7-6,TRBD2,TRBJ2-7,CASSLVGGTPYEQYF
TRBV7-6,TRBD1,TRBJ1-3,CASSLGHPGTGVRNTIYF
TRBV7-2,.,TRBJ2-5,CASSLAGRETQYF
TRBV12-3/TRBV12-4,.,TRBJ2-1,CASSSGRGRLNEQFF
TRBV2,.,TRBJ2-5,CASMTTGQTQYF
TRBV29-1,TRBD2,TRBJ2-1,CSVEDLAGGPYNEQFF
TRBV10-3,.,TRBJ1-2,CAISESRDTFYGYTF
TRBV5-4,.,TRBJ2-7,CASSLVGGEGEQYF
TRBV5-1,TRBD1,TRBJ2-1,CASSPQGVGNEQFF